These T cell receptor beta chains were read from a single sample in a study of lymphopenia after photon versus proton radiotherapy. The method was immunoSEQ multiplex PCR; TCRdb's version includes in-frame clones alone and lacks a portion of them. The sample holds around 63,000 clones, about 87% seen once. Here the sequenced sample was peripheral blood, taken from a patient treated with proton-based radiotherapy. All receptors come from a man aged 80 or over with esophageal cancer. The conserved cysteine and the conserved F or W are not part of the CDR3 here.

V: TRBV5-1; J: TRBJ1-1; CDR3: ASSLGTGLYTEAF
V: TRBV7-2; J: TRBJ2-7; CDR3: ASSLVGRLSDSYEQY
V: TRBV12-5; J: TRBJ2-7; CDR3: ASVPGQTYEQY
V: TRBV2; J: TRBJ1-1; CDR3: ASTVRSEAF
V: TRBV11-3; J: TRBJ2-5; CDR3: ASSLGQGRQETQY
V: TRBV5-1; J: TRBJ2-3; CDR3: ASSSLAGGPGSTDTQY
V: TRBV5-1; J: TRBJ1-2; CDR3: ASSSSLAGGAGGYT
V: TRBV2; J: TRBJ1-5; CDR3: ASSERTENQPQH
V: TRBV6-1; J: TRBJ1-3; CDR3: ASSERGTGRGNTIY
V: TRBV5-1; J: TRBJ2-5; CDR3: ASRPLPGPQETQY
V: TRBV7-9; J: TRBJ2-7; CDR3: ASSLHGSYEQY
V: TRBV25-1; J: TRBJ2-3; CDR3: ASSGGISTDTQY